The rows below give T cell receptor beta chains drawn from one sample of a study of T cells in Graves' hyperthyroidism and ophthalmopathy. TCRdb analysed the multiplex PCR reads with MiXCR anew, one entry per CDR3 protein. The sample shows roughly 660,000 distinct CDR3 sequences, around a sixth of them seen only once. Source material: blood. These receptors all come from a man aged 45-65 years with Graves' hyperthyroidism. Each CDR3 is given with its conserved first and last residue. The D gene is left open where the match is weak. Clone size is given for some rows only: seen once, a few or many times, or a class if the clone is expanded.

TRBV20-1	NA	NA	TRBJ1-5	CSARTEHQPQHF	TGCAGTGCTCGGACAGAACATCAGCCCCAGCATTTT
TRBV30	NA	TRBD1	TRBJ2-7	CAWREQGIKYEQYF	TGTGCCTGGAGGGAACAGGGGATTAAGTACGAGCAGTACTTC
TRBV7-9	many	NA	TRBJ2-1	CASTPEWRLNEQFF	TGTGCCAGCACCCCTGAATGGCGGCTCAATGAGCAGTTCTTC
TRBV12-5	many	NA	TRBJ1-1	CASGLEIGAFF	TGTGCTAGTGGTTTAGAAATAGGAGCTTTCTTT
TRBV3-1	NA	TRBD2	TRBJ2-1	CASSQSRAGDEQFF	TGTGCCAGCAGCCAGAGTCGGGCGGGAGATGAGCAGTTCTTC
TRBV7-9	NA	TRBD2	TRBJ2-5	CASSLPGTIETQYF	TGTGCCAGCAGTCTCCCCGGGACTATAGAGACCCAGTACTTC
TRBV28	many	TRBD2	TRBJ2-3	CASSPGYSGILDTQYF	TGTGCCAGCAGTCCCGGGTATAGCGGGATTTTGGATACGCAGTATTTT
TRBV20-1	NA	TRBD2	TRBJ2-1	CSAWQRGRDHEQFF	TGCAGTGCATGGCAACGGGGGAGGGACCATGAGCAGTTCTTC
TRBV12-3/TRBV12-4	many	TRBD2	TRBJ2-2	CASRQSSGRVPGELFF	TGTGCCAGCAGACAATCTAGCGGGAGGGTCCCCGGGGAGCTGTTTTTT
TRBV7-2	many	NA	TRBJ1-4	CASSPTLGRLNEKLFF	TGTGCCAGCAGCCCAACCCTGGGACGTTTGAATGAAAAACTGTTTTTT
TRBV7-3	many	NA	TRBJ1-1	CASSLIGGSTEAFF	TGTGCCAGCAGCTTAATTGGGGGGAGCACTGAAGCTTTCTTT
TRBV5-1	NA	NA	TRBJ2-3	CASSSTGADTQYF	TGCGCCAGCAGCTCTACGGGGGCAGATACGCAGTATTTT
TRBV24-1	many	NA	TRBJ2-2	CATSEALTQNTGELFF	TGTGCCACCAGCGAAGCACTGACCCAGAACACCGGGGAGCTGTTTTTT
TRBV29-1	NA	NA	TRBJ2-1	CSVVAEGIYEQFF	TGCAGCGTTGTAGCTGAGGGTATCTACGAGCAGTTCTTC
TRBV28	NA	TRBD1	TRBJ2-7	CASSSQGPYSYEQYF	TGTGCCAGCAGTTCACAGGGGCCCTACTCCTACGAGCAGTACTTC
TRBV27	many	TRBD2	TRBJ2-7	CASSLTSNYEQYF	TGTGCCAGCAGTTTGACTAGCAACTACGAGCAGTACTTC
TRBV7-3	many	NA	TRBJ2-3	CASSRTGGWADTQYF	TGTGCCAGCAGCCGAACTGGCGGCTGGGCAGATACGCAGTATTTT
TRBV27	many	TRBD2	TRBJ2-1	CASSFSGGGSYNEQFF	TGTGCCAGCAGTTTTTCCGGCGGGGGCTCCTACAATGAGCAGTTCTTC
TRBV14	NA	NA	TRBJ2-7	CASSQYRGGASEQYF	TGTGCCAGCAGCCAGTACCGAGGAGGGGCAAGCGAGCAGTACTTC
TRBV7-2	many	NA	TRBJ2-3	CASKFFSADTQYF	TGTGCCAGCAAATTTTTTAGCGCAGATACGCAGTATTTT
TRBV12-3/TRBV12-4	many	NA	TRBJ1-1	CASTSVRGFTEAFF	TGTGCCAGCACTTCCGTACGGGGATTCACTGAAGCTTTCTTT
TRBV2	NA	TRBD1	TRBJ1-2	CASRKKDRGLGYTF	TGTGCCAGCAGAAAAAAGGACAGGGGGCTTGGCTACACCTTC